This T cell receptor (beta chain) was recovered during a study of cytomegalovirus exposure and HLA in healthy donors. Whole-study findings and limits: Sequencing likely generated an artifact that appeared as a cluster of highly shared sequence variants.

Points on this clone: What it binds is not known.

The PCR employed 60 Vbeta primers together with 13 Jbeta primers. This table comes from immunoSEQ multiplex PCR, and its TCRdb copy is limited to in-frame clones, with some not included. This sample carries 100,000 to 150,000 clones, about 80% of them seen once, and the ten largest clones take 2.5% to 3%. The source is a man younger than 45 in good health and CMV-seronegative. Sequences were obtained from PBMCs.

CDR3 amino acids: CALRDRGSYEQYF. CDR3 in DNA: TGTGCCCTCCGGGACAGGGGCTCCTACGAGCAGTACTTC. The gene calls are TRBV2 and TRBJ2-7; 10 positions agree with TRBD1. CDR3 length: 13 residues. Per germline, CDR1 SNHLY and CDR2 FYNNEI. Trimming took 11 bases from V and 0 from J; bases not matched to a gene: 4. Together with reference TRBV2 and TRBJ2-7, the CDR3 gives the full variable domain: EPEVTQTPSHQVTQMGQEVILRCVPISNHLYFYWYRQILGQKVEFLVSFYNNEISEKSEIFDDQFSVERPDGSNFTLKIRSTKLEDSAMYFCALRDRGSYEQYFGPGTRLTVT.